The sequence of this T cell receptor beta chain was determined in a study of monozygotic twins with inflammatory bowel disease. CDR1 is DFQATT and CDR2 is SNEGSKA in the germline V gene (reference sequence). The CDR3 length is 13 residues. Each sample's cDNA came from eight separate reactions. UMIs bearing a 6-nucleotide sample barcode were added through template switching. TCRdb re-called the 5' RACE reads and catalogs CDR3 proteins one per entry, DNA excluded. The sample data list over 130,000 distinct CDR3 sequences. Sequencing input: blood. V and J are TRBV20-1 and TRBJ1-1. The TCR originated in a human donor with ulcerative colitis or Crohn's disease, or a healthy co-twin of an affected twin (not recorded which). CDR3 amino acids: CSASEILHTEAFF.